A selection of T cell receptor beta chains follows, all from one sample in a study of vaccination effects on CD4 cells after COVID-19. Their antigens are not known. Repertoires were generated with immunoSEQ multiplex PCR, while TCRdb's copy carries only in-frame clones and drops some. The data contain tens of thousands of clones, 70% of them singletons. The sequences come from CD4+ T cells from PBMCs cultured with SARS-CoV-2 spike peptides, collected before COVID-19 vaccination. The origin of the receptors is a human donor who received a COVID-19 vaccine. CDR3s include the opening cysteine and the closing phenylalanine or tryptophan. Fields, in order: V gene, J gene, CDR3 protein.

TRBV2	TRBJ1-2	CASSETRYYGYTF
TRBV14	TRBJ2-5	CASSQFSMAQYF
TRBV10-2	TRBJ1-1	CASSEYVQAEAFF
TRBV6-6	TRBJ1-4	CASGEEGEKLFF
TRBV6-5	TRBJ1-3	CASRGSGNTIYF
TRBV28	TRBJ2-1	CASSSPQGFPYNEQFF
TRBV6-2/TRBV6-3	TRBJ1-2	CASSQTGDYGYTF
TRBV5-1	TRBJ2-5	CASSFDGGFQETQYF
TRBV9	TRBJ2-1	CASSVGMGQGALEQFF
TRBV28	TRBJ2-7	CASSFAGGPYEQYF
TRBV27	TRBJ1-2	CASSLYDRAESYTF
TRBV6-2/TRBV6-3	TRBJ1-4	CASSYSMTGGNEKLFF
TRBV7-8	TRBJ1-4	CASSPGQGDWANEKLFF
TRBV6-1	TRBJ2-5	CASSEEGGETQYF
TRBV19	TRBJ2-3	CATSTGGEVTDTQYF
TRBV7-2	TRBJ2-1	CASSFSAGGPYEQFF
TRBV19	TRBJ1-4	CASSTVNEKLFF
TRBV11-2	TRBJ2-7	CASSLDLGPSYEQYF
TRBV30	TRBJ2-7	CAWSSQSGGGQYF
TRBV18	TRBJ1-1	CASSPEANTEAFF
TRBV20-1	TRBJ2-1	CSAYLNEQFF
TRBV19	TRBJ2-2	CASSTTDTGELFF
TRBV5-1	TRBJ1-1	CASSGQAKSTEAFF
TRBV7-2	TRBJ1-6	CASAPGRGRSYNSPLHF
TRBV28	TRBJ1-1	CASSFTGGNTEAFF
TRBV27	TRBJ1-2	CASSYLPILDGYTF
TRBV7-3	TRBJ1-2	CASSVDSVDYGYTF
TRBV10-3	TRBJ2-5	CAIRPTDREETQYF
TRBV2	TRBJ2-1	CASSTTPWTSGSYNEQFF
TRBV5-1	TRBJ1-6	CASSLGSGRAYNSPLHF
TRBV6-5	TRBJ2-7	CASSPQVSEQYF
TRBV6-2/TRBV6-3	TRBJ1-2	CASSYSVQSGGYTF
TRBV7-8	TRBJ2-2	CASSLVLQRGPNTGELFF
TRBV4-2	TRBJ1-4	CASSQEGIGPGQGGVKLFF
TRBV5-6	TRBJ2-5	CASSLALSEETQYF
TRBV15	TRBJ1-2	CATSRDGPASGGYTF
TRBV5-4	TRBJ2-5	CASSWTGGQETQYF
TRBV3-1/TRBV3-2	TRBJ1-2	CASSQTTGSPLGYTF
TRBV7-9	TRBJ1-1	CASSEPGHLRENTEAFF
TRBV5-4	TRBJ2-5	CASRDGQGETQYF
TRBV24-1	TRBJ2-2	CATSVWATGELFF
TRBV6-2/TRBV6-3	TRBJ2-7	CASSRSGLAYEQYF
TRBV6-5	TRBJ1-2	CASSGEDYGYTF